Below are 25 T cell receptor beta chains sequenced from a single sample in a study of cytomegalovirus exposure and HLA in healthy donors. Primers for the PCR totalled 60 Vbeta and 13 Jbeta. Profiled with immunoSEQ multiplex PCR; TCRdb holds only in-frame clones, not every one. The sample yields more than 150,000 clones, over 75% seen once. The sequenced sample was PBMCs. All receptors derive from a man in his fifties in good health and CMV-seronegative.

The genes are TRBV7-2 and TRBJ2-3, with 8 nucleotides matching TRBD2. Trimming took 2 bases from V and 5 from J; bases not matched to a gene: 15. Germline values: CDR1 SGHTA, CDR2 FQGNSA. This CDR3 is built from 18 residues. The CDR3 sequence is CASSLRTGRGGLLDTQYF. For the CDR3, the DNA is TGTGCCAGCAGCTTAAGAACAGGCCGGGGGGGCCTCCTAGATACGCAGTATTTT.

The rearrangement joins TRBV18 to TRBJ1-1; 8 bases are shared with TRBD1. J lost 2 bases, V lost 0 bases, and 8 bases had no gene match. The CDR3 runs 17 residues. Germline CDR1 KGHSH, CDR2 LQKENI. The CDR3 DNA reads as TGTGCCAGCTCACCACCGATGGGCAGGGGGCGAAACACTGAAGCTTTCTTT. It encodes CASSPPMGRGRNTEAFF.

The chain recombines TRBV7-9 with TRBJ2-1; 8 bases are shared with TRBD2. Unmatched junction bases numbered 6, after V lost 0 bases and J lost 8 bases. Germline V gene data show CDR1 as SEHNR and CDR2 as FQNEAQ (reference sequence). The CDR3 is 15 residues long. The CDR3 loop is CASSLATGGTHEQFF. CDR3 DNA sequence: TGTGCCAGCAGCTTAGCGACGGGGGGGACCCATGAGCAGTTCTTC.

This clone was counted many times. V is TRBV13 and J is TRBJ2-4, with 10 bases fitting TRBD1. The trim removed 5 bases at V and 1 base at J, leaving 14 bases unmatched. The CDR3 runs 19 residues. CDR1 and CDR2 from the germline V gene are PRHDT and FYEKMQ (reference sequence). The CDR3 nucleotides read TGTGCCAGCAGCCCAGGGGGGACAGGGGACGGGTGGGCCAAAAACATTCAGTACTTC. Protein sequence: CASSPGGTGDGWAKNIQYF.

This sequence joins TRBV2 and TRBJ2-1; 9 bases agree with TRBD1. Germline values: CDR1 SNHLY, CDR2 FYNNEI. J gave up 9 bases and V 6 bases, and 6 bases lay outside the gene matches. The CDR3 consists of 13 residues. The CDR3 region has the DNA TGTGCCAGCAGGCAACAGGGGGCGGGTGAGCAGTTCTTC. It translates to CASRQQGAGEQFF.

This clone appeared a few times. The CDR3 loop reads CAWSVGQGTNTGELFF. CDR3 coding DNA: TGTGCCTGGAGTGTAGGGCAGGGGACGAACACCGGGGAGCTGTTTTTT. The rearrangement links TRBV30 to TRBJ2-2, with D perhaps TRBD1 (6 bases). CDR1 and CDR2 from the germline V gene are GTSNPN and SVGIG (reference sequence). Trimming removed 0 bases from V and 0 bases from J, with 11 bases in between. The length of the CDR3 is 16 residues.

This clone occurred a few times. The germline gene is not matched at one end of the junction; a read error may be the cause. This chain links TRBV4-1 with TRBJ2-7; 7 bases match TRBD1. CDR1 is MGHRA and CDR2 is YSYEKL in the germline V gene. The CDR3 sequence is 15 residues long. This CDR3 is CASSLLQGISFEQYF. In DNA form, the CDR3 reads TGCGCCAGCAGCCTTCTACAGGGGATCTCCTTCGAGCAGTACTTC.

The sample holds one count of this clone. This sequence joins TRBV4-3 and TRBJ2-1; TRBD2 agrees at 11 bases. The CDR3 extends over 16 amino acids. Germline values: CDR1 LGHNA, CDR2 YSLEER. Germline trimming cut 0 bases from V and 7 bases from J; bases unmatched to any gene: 5. In nucleotides, the CDR3 is TGCGCCAGCAGCCAAGAACTGGCTAGCGGGGGGAATGAGCAGTTCTTC. It encodes CASSQELASGGNEQFF.

This chain connects TRBV5-1 to TRBJ2-3; a possible D gene is TRBD1 (5 bases). The V end lost 5 bases, the J end lost 4 bases, and 14 bases lay between the germline ends. The germline V gene encodes CDR1 SGHRS and CDR2 YFSETQ. This CDR3 spans 14 amino acids. The CDR3 region is CASSRSQGPDTQYF. The CDR3 DNA is TGCGCCAGCAGTCGCTCGCAGGGCCCAGATACGCAGTATTTT.

This chain links TRBV7-2 with TRBJ2-5; no clear D gene. From germline, CDR1 is SGHTA and CDR2 FQGNSA. The CDR3 has 13 amino acids. Between the trimmed V and J ends, which lost 5 bases and 5 bases, there was a span of 12 bases. CDR3 in DNA: TGTGCCAGCAGCCCCCCAAACGGGGAGACCCAGTACTTC. Translated, it gives CASSPPNGETQYF.

The gene calls are TRBV7-9 and TRBJ1-6; D remains unclear. Germline CDR1 and CDR2: SEHNR and FQNEAQ (reference sequence). This CDR3 has 13 residues. This CDR3 is CSTKRNRDSPLHF. The CDR3 nucleotides read TGTTCCACCAAAAGGAACAGAGACTCACCCCTCCACTTT.

This clone was counted a few times. The chain is built from TRBV11-3 and TRBJ2-3; 12 bases line up with TRBD1. The CDR3 extends over 16 amino acids. Germline values: CDR1 SGHNT, CDR2 YENEEA. With 4 bases clipped from V and 4 bases from J, the junction kept 6 bases outside the gene matches. The CDR3 bases are TGTGCCAGCAGCTCTCCGGGACAGGGGGCCCCAGATACGCAGTATTTT. It specifies CASSSPGQGAPDTQYF.

The CDR3 nucleotides are TGTGCCAGCAGTGAAGGACAGGGGGCGTCCCTCTACACCTTC. Translation gives CASSEGQGASLYTF. The chain couples TRBV6-5 to TRBJ1-2, with 11 positions matching TRBD1. The germline CDR1 and CDR2 sequences are MNHEY and SVGAGI. J was trimmed by 10 bases and V by 5 bases; bases with no gene match: 9. The CDR3 spans 14 residues.

The V gene is TRBV11-2, the J gene TRBJ2-1, with 15 bases matching TRBD2. The CDR3 contains 18 residues. The trim removed 5 bases at V and 3 bases at J, leaving 8 bases unmatched. Germline CDR1 reads SGHAT; CDR2 reads FQNNGV. The CDR3 bases are TGTGCCAGCAGCGATGGGACTAGCGGGGGGCGGCTCTACAATGAGCAGTTCTTC. This codes for CASSDGTSGGRLYNEQFF.

This clone was seen only once. The chain couples TRBV9 to TRBJ2-7; no clear D gene. The CDR3 extends over 11 amino acids. Germline V gene sequence: CDR1 SGDLS, CDR2 YYNGEE. V lost 0 bases and J 5 bases, leaving 3 bases between the germline ends. As DNA, the CDR3 is TGTGCCAGCAGCGTAGGGCACGAGCAGTACTTC. Translated, it gives CASSVGHEQYF.

The genes are TRBV5-1 and TRBJ2-1; D is perhaps TRBD1 (6 bases). V was cut by 0 bases and J by 9 bases, with 10 bases left in between. The CDR3 is 13 residues long. Germline-derived CDR1 and CDR2 are SGHRS and YFSETQ. DNA of the CDR3: TGCGCCAGCAGCTTGGCACAGGGTGGTGAGCAGTTCTTC. This translates into CASSLAQGGEQFF.

The rearrangement links TRBV4-3 to TRBJ2-7, with 8 bases aligning to TRBD2. CDR3 length equals 17 residues. Trimming removed 1 base from V and 5 bases from J; junction bases left unmatched: 13. Per germline, CDR1 LGHNA and CDR2 YSLEER. CDR3 nucleotide sequence: TGCGCCAGCAGCCAAGGCCCCGGGGGAGCGGGGGACCACGAGCAGTACTTC. This codes for CASSQGPGGAGDHEQYF.

The chain couples TRBV7-9 to TRBJ1-2; D remains unclear. Trimming left V 1 base short and J 7 bases short, with 10 bases between. The germline V gene has CDR1 SEHNR and CDR2 FQNEAQ (reference sequence). CDR3 size: 13 residues. The CDR3 bases are TGTGCCAGCAGCTTAGGAGACAATCTTGGCTACACCTTC. Residues: CASSLGDNLGYTF. The complete variable domain, with remaining parts taken from reference TRBV7-9 and TRBJ1-2, reads DTGVSQNPRHKITKRGQNVTFRCDPISEHNRLYWYRQTLGQGPEFLTYFQNEAQLEKSRLLSDRFSAERPKGSFSTLEIQRTEQGDSAMYLCASSLGDNLGYTFGSGTRLTVV.

As to this clone: The germline gene is not matched at one end of the junction; a read error may be the cause. The CDR3 region has the DNA TGTTCCAGCAGCTATAACAGGGGACAAAACACCATATATTTT. Protein: CSSSYNRGQNTIYF. The V and J genes are TRBV7-9 and TRBJ1-3, with TRBD1 matching over 7 bases. Germline assignment: CDR1 SEHNR and CDR2 FQNEAQ (reference sequence). The CDR3 runs 14 residues.

About this clone itself: Other nucleotide sequences from this sample produce the same CDR3. The chain is built from TRBV18 and TRBJ1-1; maybe TRBD1 (6 bases). CDR1 is KGHSH and CDR2 is LQKENI in the germline V gene. The V and J ends lost 3 bases and 1 base respectively, with 6 bases between them. The CDR3 consists of 13 residues. The CDR3 protein is CASSPGQNTEAFF. The CDR3 nucleotides are TGTGCCAGCTCACCGGGACAGAACACTGAAGCTTTCTTT.

This chain joins TRBV5-5 and TRBJ2-7; TRBD2 aligns across 7 bases. The CDR3 loop spans 15 amino acids. The V and J ends lost 4 bases and 0 bases, in that order; junction bases with no gene match: 7. Germline values: CDR1 SGHKS, CDR2 YYEKEE (reference sequence). The CDR3 DNA follows: TGTGCCAGCAGCCTCGGGGGGACGTACTCCTACGAGCAGTACTTC. This translates into CASSLGGTYSYEQYF.

This chain connects TRBV7-9 to TRBJ1-2, with D unclear. The V end lost 2 bases, the J end lost 5 bases, and 15 bases lay between the germline ends. The CDR3 is made up of 15 amino acids. Germline V lookup: CDR1 SEHNR, CDR2 FQNEAQ (reference sequence). Here the CDR3 reads CASSLTLESSYGYTF. The CDR3, as DNA: TGTGCCAGCAGCTTAACTCTGGAGTCGTCTTATGGCTACACCTTC.

V is TRBV13 and J is TRBJ2-3; 12 bases align to TRBD2. CDR3 length equals 19 residues. CDR1 is PRHDT and CDR2 is FYEKMQ in the germline V gene (reference sequence). V dropped 5 bases and J dropped 0; count of bases not matched to a gene: 12. CDR3 protein: CASSAITSGGPPSTDTQYF. CDR3 in DNA: TGTGCCAGCAGCGCTATTACTAGCGGGGGGCCCCCTAGCACAGATACGCAGTATTTT.

This clone was found a few times. The chain recombines TRBV2 with TRBJ1-6; D gene uncertain. CDR1 and CDR2 (germline): SNHLY, FYNNEI. The CDR3 has 13 amino acids. Trimming stripped 3 bases from V and 13 bases from J, with 13 bases between. CDR3 sequence reads: CASSEVLLEPLHF. The DNA of the CDR3 is TGTGCCAGCAGTGAGGTCCTTCTGGAGCCCCTCCACTTT.

The chain links TRBV2 to TRBJ2-3; maybe TRBD2 (5 bases). Trimming shortened V by 8 bases and J by 5 bases, and 17 bases separated the two germline ends. The CDR3 has 14 amino acids. Germline V gene sequence: CDR1 SNHLY, CDR2 FYNNEI. CDR3 sequence: CASFRGFSGDTQYF. CDR3 bases: TGTGCCAGCTTCCGCGGGTTTTCTGGAGATACGCAGTATTTT.